The entry below gives a single T cell receptor (beta chain) sequence along with its context. Its antigen is currently unknown. CDR1 is LNHNV and CDR2 is YYDKDF in the germline V gene (reference sequence). Trimming removed 6 bases at V and 2 bases at J, with 8 bases between. The CDR3 consists of 13 residues. The data belong to a study of response to subunit inactivated influenza vaccine. The study, taken as a whole, reports: Authors suggested each seasonal flu vaccination may recruit only limited numbers of new T cells.

TCRdb itself ran the RT-PCR reads through MiXCR, one entry per CDR3 protein. Of around 320,000 distinct CDR3 sequences listed, about 20% are singletons. This sequence originates from a man aged 50-75 years who received an inactivated influenza vaccine. Source: PBMCs from blood, taken about 19 months after vaccination. The chain combines TRBV15 with TRBJ2-1; D is possibly TRBD2 (5 bases). This chain's CDR3 is CATSFGTYNEQFF. As DNA, the CDR3 is TGTGCCACCAGTTTCGGGACCTACAATGAGCAGTTCTTC.